This T cell receptor (beta chain) was identified in a study of T cell responses to AZD1222 COVID-19 vaccine (dated by TCRdb to the early 2020s). General notes on the study: Because spike-specific TCR depth and breadth did not differ between the two schedules, AZD1222 recipients who got a second dose at roughly 4 weeks were pooled with those who got a second dose at roughly 12 weeks. Trial participants were enrolled into age subgroups of 18-55, 56-69 and 70-plus years, which contained about 160, 30 and 59 TCR-sequenced participants, respectively. TCR sequencing was performed for roughly 250 trial participants, of whom around 200 were given two doses of AZD1222 and some 26 were given two doses of MenACWY control vaccine. The full study reports these points: Conclusions about previously exposed vaccinees were limited because only six AZD1222 recipients were SARS-CoV-2 seropositive at baseline. CD4 TCRs associated with the vaccine covered the entire spike protein, and the dominant responses were in regions 160-218 and 743-854. Participants were mostly white British, with more females than males. The authors suggested clonal diversity may have been underestimated. The 56-69-year group was small, and its depth increase did not reach significance, likely because of low power. Nearly half of unique spike-specific TCRs reportedly recognized epitopes outside regions mutated in the B.1.351 and B.1.1.7 variants. Because no day 14 peak-response samples were available, repertoires were characterized only after the peak T cell response. After two AZD1222 doses, spike-specific TCR breadth and depth were significantly higher than at day 0 and than in MenACWY recipients.

Reading the germline V gene gives CDR1 SGHRS and CDR2 YFSETQ. Trimming removed 4 bases from V and 5 bases from J; the gene matches leave 5 bases unexplained. Including cysteine and phenylalanine, the CDR3 has 15 amino acids. Only the CDR3 DNA is retained, 45 bases long and in frame from the first base. Details on this clone: No antigen is known for it. Base quality data are lacking; no much larger clone is found one base away.

The CDR3 regions of human TCRbeta chains were analyzed by immunosequencing. The original pipeline was this. TCRs in the repertoires were compared against a reference library of SARS-CoV-2-specific TCRs that had been generated with the MIRA antigen-specificity platform. Breadth was defined as the fraction of unique TCRs that were SARS-CoV-2-associated. Depth was defined as the fraction of total T cells that were SARS-CoV-2-associated. Using the MIRA data, every spike-specific TCR was mapped to the spike region that the TCR reacted to and assigned to either a CD4 or a CD8 class. Log10-transformed breadth and depth values were compared by one-way ANOVA with Sidak's multiple comparisons tests. Not all clones reach the TCRdb copy of this immuneACCESS table, which keeps in-frame sequences only. Checked studies attribute under half of the gap to unresolved V genes and leave the rest unexplained. Clonal size and the V and J genes are those of that table, whereas D and trimming came from the DNA. The sample table contains under 120,000 clones; only one count was recorded for over 85% of them. In total, the top ten clones hold approximately 2.2% of the sample.

The time point label, read with the paper, signifies: baseline before first vaccination. The vaccinee samples were drawn from two UK trials, COV001 and COV002, one of which was a single-blind randomized controlled phase 2/3 trial testing AZD1222 (ChAdOx1 nCoV-19) in healthy adults. Trial participant PBMC samples were collected at day 0 and day 28 after the second dose for TCRbeta chain sequencing. This TCR was sampled from an adult in good health. Source: peripheral blood, taken on day 0 of AZD1222 vaccination. The chain links TRBV5-1 with TRBJ1-5; 11 bases in between match TRBD1. The CDR3 region: CASSLGQGAHQPQHF. The DNA sequence is given as TGCGCCAGCAGCCTAGGACAGGGGGCACATCAGCCCCAGCATTTT.